The clone carrying this T cell receptor (beta chain) was observed a single time. This sample is part of a study of cytotoxic CD8 clonotypes in ibrutinib-treated CLL. The data were produced by immunoSEQ multiplex PCR, yet TCRdb's version contains in-frame clones alone and is incomplete. The sample has under 200,000 clones; more than 65% are singletons. The origin of this receptor is a human donor with chronic lymphocytic leukemia. The starting material was PBMCs, obtained after 12 months of ibrutinib treatment.

CDR3 in amino acids: CASTPYRGHNTGELFF. The CDR3 DNA is TGTGCCAGCACCCCGTACCGGGGACATAACACCGGGGAGCTGTTTTTT. J is TRBJ2-2 and V is TRBV27, with D perhaps matching TRBD1 (6 bases). Germline values: CDR1 MNHEY, CDR2 SMNVEV (reference sequence). Trimming took 7 bases from V and 2 from J, leaving 17 bases between them. The CDR3 loop spans 16 amino acids.